The clone carrying this T cell receptor (beta chain) was seen at least ten times. The V and J ends lost 3 bases and 1 base, in that order; junction bases with no gene match: 8. CDR3 size: 16 residues. The data derive from a study of patients and donors after allogeneic stem cell transplantation. TCRdb passed the RT-PCR reads through MiXCR, listing each CDR3 protein once. The data contain roughly 940,000 distinct CDR3 sequences, roughly 18% of them singletons. The chain has TRBV12-3 or TRBV12-4 and TRBJ2-7; TRBD2 matches at 8 bases. The receptor comes from a human donor who was either an allogeneic HSCT recipient or a stem cell or donor lymphocyte infusion donor (not recorded which). It is not recorded whose cells these are; they may come from a transplant donor. Sequences were obtained from blood, either unsorted or a sorted T cell fraction (not recorded which). The CDR3 loop reads CASSFLPGLVSYEQYF. The CDR3 DNA follows: TGTGCCAGCAGTTTCCTACCGGGACTAGTTTCCTACGAGCAGTACTTC.